This T cell receptor (beta chain) was recovered during a study of blood T cell repertoires in COVID-19. At the level of the study: COVID-19 samples, acute and convalescent, were from the United States, Italy and Spain. PBMCs, B-cell-depleted T cells, or T cells were the source of the cDNA or gDNA that made up the material.

The germline V gene has CDR1 MGHRA and CDR2 YSYEKL. V was shortened by 4 bases and J by 1 base, with 9 bases between the two germline ends. This CDR3 is 14 amino acids long. Under the authors' procedure: Reference gene primer amplification yielded estimated nucleated cell counts. The method was immunoSEQ multiplex PCR; TCRdb's version includes in-frame clones alone and lacks a portion of them. The DNA gave D and trimming, while V, J and clone size come from that table. The sample consists of tens of thousands of clones, 75% to 90% of them appearing once. J is TRBJ2-3 and V is TRBV4-1, with no clear D. The sequence was collected from a human donor in a cohort sampled during active COVID-19. The sequenced sample was peripheral blood. The CDR3 DNA reads TGCGCCAGCAGCCCTTCGACTGGCACAGATACGCAGTATTTT. Its translation: CASSPSTGTDTQYF.